Reported below is one T cell receptor (beta chain). This sample is part of a study of CD8+ T cells in alopecia areata. Germline V gives CDR1 MNHNS, CDR2 SASEGT. The length of the CDR3 is 15 residues. The ends were cut back, 3 bases at V and 2 bases at J, with 10 bases in the middle. RNA, once extracted, was reverse transcribed into cDNA for use as the sequencing template. TCRdb's copy holds only in-frame clones and misses some; the assay was immunoSEQ multiplex PCR. The table lists 100,000 or so clones, roughly 60% of them singletons, with around 17% in the top ten. Treatment reported: oral pan-JAK inhibitor, 5-10 mg twice daily. Individuals with alopecia areata gave both lesional scalp punch biopsies and peripheral blood for collection.

The clonotype comes from a human donor with alopecia areata. The chain combines TRBV6-1 with TRBJ2-2; D is ambiguous. The material sequenced was CD8+ T cells sorted from blood, taken at roughly week 55, from a patient treated with tofacitinib. CDR3: CASSDEFFNTGELFF. The CDR3 bases are TGTGCCAGCAGTGACGAGTTTTTTAACACCGGGGAGCTGTTTTTT.